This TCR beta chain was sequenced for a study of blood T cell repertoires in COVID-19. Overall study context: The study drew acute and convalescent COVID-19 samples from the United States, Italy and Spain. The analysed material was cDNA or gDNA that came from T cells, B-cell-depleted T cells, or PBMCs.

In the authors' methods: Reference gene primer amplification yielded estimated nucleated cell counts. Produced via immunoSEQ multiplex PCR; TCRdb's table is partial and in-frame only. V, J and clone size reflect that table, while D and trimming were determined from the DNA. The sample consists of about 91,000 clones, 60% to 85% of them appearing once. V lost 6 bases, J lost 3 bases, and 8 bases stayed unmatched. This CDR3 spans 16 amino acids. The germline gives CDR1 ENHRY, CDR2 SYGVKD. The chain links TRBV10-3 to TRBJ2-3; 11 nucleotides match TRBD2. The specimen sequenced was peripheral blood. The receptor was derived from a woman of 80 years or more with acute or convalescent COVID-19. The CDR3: CAIRPTSGKSTDTQYF. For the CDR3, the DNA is TGTGCCATCAGACCGACTAGCGGGAAGTCGACAGATACGCAGTATTTT.